This is a list of T cell receptor beta chains from one sample in a study of cytomegalovirus exposure and HLA in healthy donors. Data came from immunoSEQ multiplex PCR; TCRdb stores just in-frame clones and leaves some out. The table records 90,000 to 140,000 clones, about 83% of them present only once. Sequenced: PBMCs. These receptor sequences come from a man younger than 35 in good health and CMV-seronegative. Both conserved end residues are part of each CDR3. D genes are given only for firm matches.

j_call,d_call,v_call,cdr3_aa
TRBJ2-7,TRBD2,TRBV15,CATSARSGLAYYEQYF
TRBJ1-2,-,TRBV11-2,CASTQGGGRDGYTF
TRBJ2-7,TRBD1,TRBV9,CASSAWGTGGREQYF
TRBJ1-2,TRBD1,TRBV19,CASSTGTVRGYTF
TRBJ2-7,-,TRBV19,CASSGEGLYEQYF
TRBJ1-5,-,TRBV27,CASSFLQGREQPQHF
TRBJ1-3,-,TRBV15,CATSSRENTIYF
TRBJ2-7,TRBD2,TRBV4-3,CASSQSGLTSGGSYEQYF
TRBJ2-5,TRBD2,TRBV4-1,CASSQGPLAGGPETQYF
TRBJ2-1,TRBD2,TRBV5-1,CASSLGLAGGLEDEQFF
TRBJ1-5,-,TRBV21-1,CAIIPTGTGDPGSNQPQHF
TRBJ1-1,-,TRBV4-2,CASSQGVEGDTEAFF
TRBJ2-7,TRBD1,TRBV7-9,CASSLGQGPGEQYF
TRBJ1-2,-,TRBV28,CASSARGLHYGYTF
TRBJ2-7,-,TRBV6-5,CASSPKRERAYEQYF
TRBJ2-7,TRBD2,TRBV28,CAIGGTSGTYEQYF
TRBJ1-2,-,TRBV9,CASSVVGQGSLGGYTF
TRBJ2-7,-,TRBV5-1,CASSPLALSSYEQYF
TRBJ2-5,TRBD2,TRBV7-3,CASSSTSGGGRETQYF
TRBJ2-3,TRBD2,TRBV10-3,CAIREGLAGVDTQYF
TRBJ1-2,-,TRBV5-4,CASSPGGPAGLGGYTF
TRBJ1-1,TRBD1,TRBV2,CANARQGGTEAFF
TRBJ2-5,-,TRBV9,CASNEGTPQETQYF
TRBJ2-7,TRBD1,TRBV27,CASSLRDRGHEQYF
TRBJ2-7,-,TRBV10-3,CAITSSRQNSYEQYF
TRBJ2-7,TRBD2,TRBV6-5,CASSRSGTSPYEQYF
TRBJ2-7,TRBD2,TRBV28,CASSPTLAKYEQYF
TRBJ2-5,-,TRBV29-1,CSVDRGEGTQYF
TRBJ2-2,TRBD2,TRBV19,CASSIPGLVTGELFF
TRBJ1-2,-,TRBV4-3,CASSQDGEYGYTF
TRBJ2-3,TRBD2,TRBV7-2,CASSGVPSGNTDTQYF
TRBJ1-5,-,TRBV7-9,CASSFSDQPQHF
TRBJ2-7,TRBD1,TRBV28,CASSYNRGGYEQYF
TRBJ2-7,-,TRBV12-5,CASGLGGAAYEQYF
TRBJ1-3,-,TRBV7-9,CASSPLQGGSRNTIYF
TRBJ2-1,TRBD2,TRBV28,CASSHGTSGYNEQFF
TRBJ1-4,-,TRBV9,CASSGSANEKLFF
TRBJ2-1,TRBD2,TRBV19,CASSIQGGGLSEQFF
TRBJ2-3,TRBD2,TRBV6-7,CASSYLEREHSTDTQYF
TRBJ2-7,-,TRBV7-6,CASSLSGPTLYEQYF
TRBJ1-3,-,TRBV6-1,CASSRFWSSGNTIYF
TRBJ2-5,TRBD1,TRBV11-2,CASSLSPGTGYRNQETQYF
TRBJ1-2,-,TRBV28,CASSTGGRLLGYTF
TRBJ2-1,TRBD2,TRBV9,CASSVAGTRGNEQFF
TRBJ2-1,TRBD2,TRBV4-1,CASSQDPSGSSYNEQFF
TRBJ2-3,-,TRBV30,CAWKTGATQYF
TRBJ2-3,TRBD1,TRBV6-4,CASSDGQGGTDTQYF
TRBJ1-2,-,TRBV5-6,CASSLWGSYLRGYTF
TRBJ2-3,TRBD2,TRBV12-5,CASGPRSLAGYTDTQYF
TRBJ2-7,-,TRBV6-5,CAISERPPYEQYF
TRBJ1-1,TRBD1,TRBV6-1,CASSRLGTENTEAFF
TRBJ1-1,TRBD1,TRBV4-1,CASSQDRTGPVSFF
TRBJ2-7,TRBD2,TRBV11-3,CASSQEMGGGSYEQYF
TRBJ2-3,TRBD2,TRBV5-6,CASNPGLAGTDTQYF
TRBJ2-3,TRBD2,TRBV5-1,CASSFGTSGTDTQYF